This TCR beta chain was recovered during a study of blood T cells in healthy people across ages. Overall study findings and caveats: It was the long-lived donors that had more naive CD4+ cells and higher diversity than aged donors.

A sample-barcoded 5' primer and a J-beta primer mix were used in a second PCR of roughly 6 to 11 cycles. TCRdb re-called the 5' RACE reads through MiXCR, storing one row per CDR3 protein. Among 600,000 to 900,000 distinct CDR3 sequences listed, 20% to 30% were seen once. The CDR3 has 13 amino acids. J was trimmed by 5 bases and V by 8 bases; bases with no gene match: 8. Germline CDR1 reads MGHRA; CDR2 reads YSYEKL. Regarding this clonotype: The target antigen is unknown.

Another study also made use of these data, one on T cells of mothers and their children. According to that study: Over 8 million TCR beta CDR3 reads were obtained from each mother, and 3 million to 3.5 million from each child.

The sequence derives from a boy aged 5-17 years in good health. The rearrangement uses TRBV4-1 and TRBJ2-5; 7 bases are a match to TRBD2. Sequenced input: blood. The CDR3 protein is CASGGVSGETQYF. In nucleotides, the CDR3 is TGCGCCAGCGGCGGGGTTAGCGGGGAGACCCAGTACTTC.